This T cell receptor (beta chain) comes out of a study of metastatic and nonmetastatic thyroid tumors. Across the study: Malignant thyroid and benign thyroid patients provided blood and tumor or nodule tissue whose repertoires were compared. Whole-study findings and limits: According to reports, the diversity of TCR beta was significantly higher in malignant thyroid tumors than in benign nodules, and this held in both blood and tumor samples.

All patients were treatment-naive before thyroid surgery. This clone is judged medium-sized (0.01 to 0.1%). The antigen is not known. Original analysis: Clinicopathological groups supplied CDR3 differences that were used to build a distant-metastasis classifier for papillary thyroid cancer. TCRdb re-called the PCR reads with MiXCR. The V and J calls reflect TCRdb's pipeline rather than the authors' work. The data show approximately 31,000 clones, 15% to 20% seen once. The CDR3 is 15 residues long. V was cut by 5 bases and J by 1 base, with 12 bases left in between. CDR1 is MRHNA, CDR2 SNTAGT, per germline.

The sample consisted of blood. This chain links TRBV6-4 with TRBJ2-1; maybe TRBD1 (6 bases). The TCR sequence derives from a female donor with papillary thyroid cancer or a benign thyroid nodule (not recorded which). Some clones in this sample may be carry-over from other donors' samples. In nucleotides, the CDR3 is TGTGCCAGCAGTCAGGGGACGGAGTCCTACAATGAGCAGTTCTTC. Encoded protein: CASSQGTESYNEQFF.